This T cell receptor beta chain derives from a study of T cell responses to AZD1222 COVID-19 vaccine. With respect to this clone: Its cognate antigen is unknown.

The method was immunoSEQ multiplex PCR; TCRdb's version includes in-frame clones alone and lacks a portion of them. The table includes approximately 140,000 clones, around 94% detected once. The CDR3 has 12 amino acids. V lost 3 bases and J 6 bases, leaving 8 bases between the germline ends. In germline, CDR1 is LNHDA, CDR2 SQIVND (reference sequence). Overall study results and limits: Epitopes outside B.1.351 and B.1.1.7 mutated regions reportedly drew nearly half of spike TCRs.

The sequence came from an adult in good health. The sequencing here drew on peripheral blood, taken on day 0 of AZD1222 vaccination. The chain has TRBV19 and TRBJ1-2; TRBD1 might be the D (5 bases). CDR3 sequence (DNA): TGTGCCAGTAGTATGGGGGGTCATGGCTACACCTTC. Translation gives CASSMGGHGYTF.